This T cell receptor (beta chain) was profiled in a study of cytomegalovirus exposure and HLA in healthy donors. The CDR3 has 13 amino acids. In germline, CDR1 is LGHNA, CDR2 YSLEER. V lost 1 base to trimming and J lost 3 bases, with 7 bases between them. The sample holds a few counts of this clone. Researchers ran the PCR with 60 Vbeta and 13 Jbeta primers. Using immunoSEQ multiplex PCR, the repertoire was profiled, and TCRdb retains in-frame clones only, with some absent. The table shows 90,000 to 140,000 clones, with roughly 15% occurring only once. The sequence was obtained from a female donor in good health and CMV-seronegative. Sequenced input: PBMCs. The V and J genes are TRBV4-3 and TRBJ2-7; D unclear. The CDR3 spells CASSQAPGYEQYF. The DNA for the CDR3 is TGCGCCAGCAGCCAAGCTCCGGGCTACGAGCAGTACTTC.